This is a list of T cell receptor beta chains from one sample in a study of somatic mutations in cytotoxic T cells in rheumatoid arthritis. Sequenced by immunoSEQ multiplex PCR; TCRdb stores in-frame clones only, minus some. Here the sample spans 10,000 or so clones, about 91% being singletons. The specimen sequenced was CD4+ T cells sorted from blood. These receptors were collected from a woman aged 18-29 years with rheumatoid arthritis. The CDR3 runs from the conserved cysteine through the conserved F or W. A D gene is named only where the DNA matches it firmly. Size tells how often a clone was seen (once, few, many) or the class of an expanded clone, and some rows leave it out.

v_call	d_call	clone_size	j_call	cdr3_nt	cdr3_aa
TRBV28	TRBD2	.	TRBJ2-2	TGTGCCAGCACGCTAGCGGGACCGAACACCGGGGAGCTGTTTTTT	CASTLAGPNTGELFF
TRBV11-2	.	.	TRBJ1-5	TGTGCCAGCAGCTTAGCCCCCGGTAGCAATCAGCCCCAGCATTTT	CASSLAPGSNQPQHF
TRBV7-7	TRBD1	once	TRBJ2-2	TGTGCCAGCAGCTGGGACAGGGTGACCGGGGAGCTGTTTTTT	CASSWDRVTGELFF
TRBV18	.	once	TRBJ1-2	TGTGCCAGCTCACCTCAGGTTACCTATGGCTACACCTTC	CASSPQVTYGYTF
TRBV14	TRBD2	once	TRBJ2-1	TGTGCCAGCAGCCTCCTGGGACTAGCACCGCAGTTCTTC	CASSLLGLAPQFF
TRBV9	.	.	TRBJ1-3	TGTGCCAGCAGCCCCCGATCCGGGGGGCTCGTTGGAAACACCATATATTTT	CASSPRSGGLVGNTIYF
TRBV29-1	.	.	TRBJ1-1	TGCAGCGTTTCGGTCAACACTGAAGCTTTCTTT	CSVSVNTEAFF
TRBV4-3	.	.	TRBJ2-1	TGCGCCAGCAGCCAAGACCATAGACAGAGATTAATAAATGAGCAGTTCTTC	CASSQDHRQRLINEQFF
TRBV2	TRBD1	.	TRBJ2-7	TGTGCCAGCTTGGGGATCAGGGGGACCTACGAGCAGTACTTC	CASLGIRGTYEQYF
TRBV5-1	TRBD1	.	TRBJ1-2	TGCGCCAGCAGCTCTGACGGGACAGGGTGGGGCTACACCTTC	CASSSDGTGWGYTF
TRBV28	.	.	TRBJ2-5	TGTGCCAGCAGGGAGGGGGGGAACCAAGAGACCCAGTACTTC	CASREGGNQETQYF
TRBV7-2	.	once	TRBJ1-4	TGTGCCAGCAGCCTCCCTCGGGATTCAGAAAAACTGTTTTTT	CASSLPRDSEKLFF
TRBV27	TRBD2	.	TRBJ2-7	TGTGCCAGCAGTTTTTATGGGACTAGCGGGAGGGCTGCCTCCTACGAGCAGTACTTC	CASSFYGTSGRAASYEQYF
TRBV10-3	TRBD2	.	TRBJ2-1	TGTGCCATGAGCGGGATAAGTAATGAGCAGTTCTTC	CAMSGISNEQFF
TRBV11-3	TRBD2	.	TRBJ2-5	TGTGCCAGCAGCTTAGGGGCAGGGAGGGGAGAGACCCAGTACTTC	CASSLGAGRGETQYF
TRBV5-1	TRBD2	.	TRBJ2-1	TGCGCCAGCAGCTTGGCTCTAGCGGGGGGCAAGTACAATGAGCAGTTCTTC	CASSLALAGGKYNEQFF
TRBV19	.	.	TRBJ2-6	TGTGCCAGTAGTGTCGTACACGCCTCTGGGGCCAACGTCCTGACTTTC	CASSVVHASGANVLTF
TRBV4-1	.	.	TRBJ2-7	TGCGCCAGCAGCCAAGAAATACTTAGCTACGAGCAGTACTTC	CASSQEILSYEQYF
TRBV5-1	TRBD1	.	TRBJ1-2	TGCGCCAGCAGCTTGTGGACAGGACCAAACTATGGCTACACCTTC	CASSLWTGPNYGYTF
TRBV7-3	.	.	TRBJ2-2	TGTGCCAGCAGCCACACCCGCCCGGGTCCCCCTTCCCTTTTGAACACCGGGGAGCTGTTTTTT	CASSHTRPGPPSLLNTGELFF
TRBV7-9	TRBD2	.	TRBJ2-3	TGTGCCAGCAGCGACCGGGAGGGCCCCCGTGATACGCAGTATTTT	CASSDREGPRDTQYF
TRBV11-2	.	.	TRBJ1-3	TGTGCCAGCAGCCCAGCGGGGCTAGTCTCTGGAAACACCATATATTTT	CASSPAGLVSGNTIYF
TRBV5-1	.	.	TRBJ1-3	TGCGCCAGCACCGATTCCGGGTTCTCTGGAAACACCATATATTTT	CASTDSGFSGNTIYF
TRBV30	.	.	TRBJ2-3	TGTGCCTGGAACAGGGATAGCACAGATACGCAGTATTTT	CAWNRDSTDTQYF
TRBV4-1	TRBD1	.	TRBJ1-4	TGCGCCAGCAGCCAGCCGACAGGGGAGAGGGAAAAACTGTTTTTT	CASSQPTGEREKLFF
TRBV7-9	.	.	TRBJ2-2	TGTGCCAGCAGCTTATATGCGGTCGGGGAGCTGTTTTTT	CASSLYAVGELFF
TRBV7-2	TRBD2	.	TRBJ2-1	TGTGCCAGCAGCTTAGTTAGCGGGGGTTACAATGAGCAGTTCTTC	CASSLVSGGYNEQFF
TRBV11-2	.	once	TRBJ2-3	TGTGCCAGCAGCCCCCAGGCTACGCAGTATTTT	CASSPQATQYF
TRBV9	TRBD1	.	TRBJ2-2	TGTGCCAGCAGCGCCGGGACAGGGATTGTCGCGAACACCGGGGAGCTGTTTTTT	CASSAGTGIVANTGELFF
TRBV4-3	TRBD1	.	TRBJ1-2	TGCGCCAGCAGCACACAGGGGGACGGAGGCTACACCTTC	CASSTQGDGGYTF
TRBV18	TRBD2	.	TRBJ2-2	TGTGCCAGCTCACTAACGGGACTAGCCACCGGGGAGCTGTTTTTT	CASSLTGLATGELFF
TRBV27	.	.	TRBJ2-5	TGTGCCAGCAGCCGTTCCGTCTACGGGGAGACCCAGTACTTC	CASSRSVYGETQYF
TRBV4-3	.	.	TRBJ2-3	TGCGCCAGCAGCCAAGATCAGGACTCCTCTGGCGCAGATACGCAGTATTTT	CASSQDQDSSGADTQYF
TRBV28	TRBD1	once	TRBJ1-1	TGTGCCAGCAGTTCCCAACAGGGGGCAATCACTGAAGCTTTCTTT	CASSSQQGAITEAFF
TRBV5-5	TRBD1	.	TRBJ1-5	TGTGCCAGCAGCATACAGGGGGGCAATCAGCCCCAGCATTTT	CASSIQGGNQPQHF
TRBV7-3	.	.	TRBJ2-1	TGTGCCAGCAGCTGGAACGCGGGGAATGAGCAGTTCTTC	CASSWNAGNEQFF
TRBV6-6	.	.	TRBJ1-1	TGTGCCAGCAGTTACACTTACGGGGGGCAGCGGGGTGTGGCTTTCTTT	CASSYTYGGQRGVAFF
TRBV28	.	.	TRBJ2-2	TGTGCCAGCAGGCCAGCGGGTCCCACCGGGGAGCTGTTTTTT	CASRPAGPTGELFF
TRBV7-9	.	.	TRBJ2-5	TGTGCCAGCAGCTTCGACGGAGGATTACAGACCCAGTACTTC	CASSFDGGLQTQYF
TRBV15	TRBD2	.	TRBJ2-5	TGTGCCACCAGCACCTACGGGGCTAGCGGGACGCAAGAGACCCAGTACTTC	CATSTYGASGTQETQYF
TRBV10-3	.	.	TRBJ2-3	TGTGCCATCAGTGGGCAGGGAAGTACAGATACGCAGTATTTT	CAISGQGSTDTQYF
TRBV19	.	.	TRBJ2-3	TGTGCCAGTAGTATAGCTTCTAGCTGGATGACAGATACGCAGTATTTT	CASSIASSWMTDTQYF
TRBV4-3	.	.	TRBJ2-2	TGCGCCAGCAGCCAAGGTAGCTTCACCGGGGAGCTGTTTTTT	CASSQGSFTGELFF
TRBV2	.	.	TRBJ1-4	TGTGCCAGCAGTGAGAGGTCCTCAGGGACAAATGAAAAACTGTTTTTT	CASSERSSGTNEKLFF
TRBV7-2	TRBD1	.	TRBJ1-1	TGTGCCAGCAGCTCCTGGACAGGGGGCGAAGCTTTCTTT	CASSSWTGGEAFF
TRBV28	TRBD1	.	TRBJ1-5	TGTGCCAGCAGCAGTCGACAGGGTCCGAATCAGCCCCAGCATTTT	CASSSRQGPNQPQHF
TRBV12-5	TRBD1	.	TRBJ2-5	TGTGCTAGTGGTCAAGGGACAGAAGAGACCCAGTACTTC	CASGQGTEETQYF
TRBV18	TRBD1	.	TRBJ2-7	TGTGCCAGCTCACCTGGTCAGGGGGTGGGATACGAGCAGTACTTC	CASSPGQGVGYEQYF
TRBV28	TRBD1	.	TRBJ2-7	TGTGCCAGCAGTCAGACAGGGCCGAACTACGAGCAGTACTTC	CASSQTGPNYEQYF
TRBV30	.	.	TRBJ2-1	TGTGCCTGGAGTGGAATGACAGGCTTTGAGCAGTTCTTC	CAWSGMTGFEQFF
TRBV19	TRBD2	.	TRBJ2-1	TGTGCCAGTAGTTCGACTAGCGGGACGGGGAACAATGAGCAGTTCTTC	CASSSTSGTGNNEQFF
TRBV28	TRBD1	.	TRBJ1-6	TGTGCCAGCAGTTTAGGACAGGTGGCCTATAATTCACCCCTCCACTTT	CASSLGQVAYNSPLHF